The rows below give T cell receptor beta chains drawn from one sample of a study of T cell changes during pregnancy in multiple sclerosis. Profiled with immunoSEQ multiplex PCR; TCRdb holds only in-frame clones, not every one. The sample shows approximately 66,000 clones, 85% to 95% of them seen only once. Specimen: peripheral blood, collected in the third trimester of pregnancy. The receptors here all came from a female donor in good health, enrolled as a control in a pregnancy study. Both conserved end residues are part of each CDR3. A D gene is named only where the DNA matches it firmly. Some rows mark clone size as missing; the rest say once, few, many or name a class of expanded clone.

CASSFSGSSYNEQFF	TGTGCCAGCAGCTTTTCGGGAAGCTCCTACAATGAGCAGTTCTTC	NA	TRBV11-3	TRBJ2-1	NA
CASSGLGLAGAGELFF	TGTGCCAGCAGTGGCCTGGGACTAGCGGGAGCCGGGGAGCTGTTTTTT	NA	TRBV6-1	TRBJ2-2	TRBD2
CASSSSGVTMNTEAFF	TGTGCCAGCAGTTCCTCAGGGGTTACCATGAACACTGAAGCTTTCTTT	NA	TRBV28	TRBJ1-1	NA
CASSMGGYTDTQYF	TGTGCCAGTAGTATGGGGGGGTACACAGATACGCAGTATTTT	NA	TRBV19	TRBJ2-3	TRBD2
CASSLADRGGTEAFF	TGTGCCAGCAGCTTAGCTGACCGGGGTGGGACTGAAGCTTTCTTT	NA	TRBV7-8	TRBJ1-1	NA
CASSPYSGANVLTF	TGTGCCAGCAGCCCGTACTCTGGGGCCAACGTCCTGACTTTC	NA	TRBV5-6	TRBJ2-6	NA
CASSDGQDTGELFF	TGTGCCAGCAGTGACGGACAGGACACCGGGGAGCTGTTTTTT	NA	TRBV6-4	TRBJ2-2	TRBD1
CASSPAGGELFF	TGTGCCAGCTCACCAGCGGGTGGGGAGCTGTTTTTT	NA	TRBV18	TRBJ2-2	NA
CASSLGQWDSYTGELFF	TGTGCTAGCAGCTTGGGGCAGTGGGACTCTTACACCGGGGAGCTGTTTTTT	NA	TRBV7-7	TRBJ2-2	NA
CASSLLAASYEQYF	TGCGCCAGCAGCTTGCTAGCGGCAAGCTACGAGCAGTACTTC	NA	TRBV5-1	TRBJ2-7	TRBD2
CASSQQFFYGYTF	TGTGCCAGTAGTCAACAGTTTTTCTATGGCTACACCTTC	once	TRBV19	TRBJ1-2	NA
CASSQGQTEEKLFF	TGTGCCAGCAGCCAAGGACAGACGGAGGAAAAACTGTTTTTT	NA	TRBV4-2	TRBJ1-4	NA
CASSLARVSETGTDTQYF	TGTGCCAGCAGCTTGGCCCGGGTCTCGGAGACTGGCACAGATACGCAGTATTTT	NA	TRBV5-4	TRBJ2-3	NA
CASSLAQIGNTIYF	TGTGCCAGCAGCTTAGCACAGATCGGAAACACCATATATTTT	NA	TRBV5-5	TRBJ1-3	NA
CASSVSGTGLGGELFF	TGTGCCAGCAGCGTAAGCGGGACAGGGTTGGGCGGGGAGCTGTTTTTT	NA	TRBV9	TRBJ2-2	TRBD1
CASFTPGGKHEQYF	TGTGCCAGCTTTACTCCGGGCGGGAAGCACGAGCAGTACTTC	once	TRBV28	TRBJ2-7	NA
CSVSPPPDSTPSGNTIYF	TGCAGCGTTTCCCCTCCCCCGGACAGCACCCCCTCTGGAAACACCATATATTTT	NA	TRBV29-1	TRBJ1-3	NA
CASSVDPVGGPKNIQYF	TGTGCCAGCAGCGTAGATCCCGTGGGAGGGCCAAAAAACATTCAGTACTTC	NA	TRBV9	TRBJ2-4	TRBD2
CASNDGGGNQPQHF	TGTGCCAGCAATGACGGAGGCGGCAATCAGCCCCAGCATTTT	few	TRBV6-1	TRBJ1-5	NA
CASRGDRIGNTIYF	TGTGCCAGCAGAGGGGACAGGATTGGAAACACCATATATTTT	once	TRBV2	TRBJ1-3	TRBD1
CASSLGGTRVTGELFF	TGTGCCAGCAGCTTAGGTGGGACTAGGGTAACCGGGGAGCTGTTTTTT	NA	TRBV7-2	TRBJ2-2	TRBD2
CASSARGGSGSSYNEQFF	TGTGCCAGCAGTGCCCGGGGGGGTAGCGGGAGCTCCTACAATGAGCAGTTCTTC	NA	TRBV27	TRBJ2-1	TRBD2
CASSRRQGARMTNEQFF	TGTGCCAGCAGCCGAAGACAGGGGGCCAGGATGACGAATGAGCAGTTCTTC	NA	TRBV28	TRBJ2-1	TRBD1
CASRGAAYGYTF	TGTGCCAGCAGAGGGGCGGCCTATGGCTACACCTTC	NA	TRBV4-2	TRBJ1-2	NA
CASSITGVVTEAFF	TGTGCCAGCAGTATAACAGGGGTGGTCACTGAAGCTTTCTTT	NA	TRBV2	TRBJ1-1	TRBD1
CATSRDIEVLDDYTF	TGTGCCACCAGCAGAGATATAGAAGTGCTAGATGACTACACCTTC	NA	TRBV15	TRBJ1-2	NA
CASGDGAGGLDYYEQFF	TGTGCTAGTGGTGACGGGGCGGGGGGGCTGGATTATTATGAGCAGTTCTTC	once	TRBV12-5	TRBJ2-1	TRBD2
CASSSRLAGPTQYF	TGTGCCAGCAGTAGCCGACTAGCGGGACCTACGCAGTATTTT	NA	TRBV28	TRBJ2-3	TRBD2
CASRGLADYNEQFF	TGTGCCAGTAGGGGACTAGCGGACTACAATGAGCAGTTCTTC	NA	TRBV19	TRBJ2-1	TRBD2
CASLWPEDYGYTF	TGCGCCAGCTTATGGCCGGAGGACTATGGCTACACCTTC	once	TRBV10-1	TRBJ1-2	NA
CASGPRGWDNEQFF	TGTGCTAGTGGTCCCAGGGGTTGGGACAATGAGCAGTTCTTC	once	TRBV12-5	TRBJ2-1	NA
CASRIRDRSQPLHF	TGTGCCAGTAGGATCCGGGACAGGAGTCAACCCCTCCACTTT	NA	TRBV19	TRBJ1-6	TRBD1
CASSFNRVTDTQYF	TGTGCCAGCAGTTTTAACAGGGTAACAGATACGCAGTATTTT	once	TRBV9	TRBJ2-3	NA
CATGTVGRTSGNTIYF	TGCGCCACAGGGACAGTGGGTCGTACTTCTGGAAACACCATATATTTT	NA	TRBV4-1	TRBJ1-3	TRBD1
CASSSLSRQYNEQFF	TGTGCCAGCAGCTCACTCTCTAGACAGTACAATGAGCAGTTCTTC	NA	TRBV7-8	TRBJ2-1	NA
CASSMAGGLMPREKLFF	TGTGCCAGTAGTATGGCAGGGGGACTGATGCCAAGAGAAAAACTGTTTTTT	NA	TRBV19	TRBJ1-4	TRBD1
CASSFTRSHEQYF	TGTGCCAGCAGCTTTACTCGGTCCCACGAGCAGTACTTC	NA	TRBV11-1	TRBJ2-7	NA
CASSLRTSGSGELFF	TGTGCCAGCAGCTTAAGGACTAGCGGGAGTGGGGAGCTGTTTTTT	NA	TRBV11-2	TRBJ2-2	TRBD2
CSVEVHARERSYEQYF	TGCAGCGTTGAGGTCCACGCGCGGGAGCGCTCCTACGAGCAGTACTTC	NA	TRBV29-1	TRBJ2-7	TRBD2
CASSKRQGAGTGELFF	TGTGCCAGCAGCAAGAGACAGGGGGCTGGTACCGGGGAGCTGTTTTTT	once	TRBV7-9	TRBJ2-2	TRBD1
CASRRGQEEGYTF	TGTGCCAGTAGGCGGGGGCAGGAGGAAGGCTACACCTTC	NA	TRBV19	TRBJ1-2	NA
CASRGGRGDTQYF	TGTGCCAGCCGTGGAGGGCGGGGAGATACGCAGTATTTT	NA	TRBV5-4	TRBJ2-3	NA
CASSPTGLWYGYTF	TGTGCCAGCAGTCCGACAGGGTTATGGTATGGCTACACCTTC	NA	TRBV6-1	TRBJ1-2	TRBD1
CAWGGRRAYGYTF	TGTGCCTGGGGCGGTCGGAGGGCCTATGGCTACACCTTC	few	TRBV30	TRBJ1-2	NA
CASSPAGLIYEQYF	TGTGCCAGCAGCCCCGCGGGACTCATCTACGAGCAGTACTTC	NA	TRBV7-9	TRBJ2-7	NA
CASSKTRGIYEQYF	TGTGCCAGTAGTAAGACTCGGGGTATCTACGAGCAGTACTTC	once	TRBV19	TRBJ2-7	NA
CASSHGQGRETQYF	TGCGCCAGCAGCCATGGACAGGGGCGGGAGACCCAGTACTTC	NA	TRBV5-1	TRBJ2-5	TRBD1
CASSYGGTGGETQYF	TGTGCCAGCAGTTACGGCGGGACAGGGGGAGAGACCCAGTACTTC	NA	TRBV6-5	TRBJ2-5	TRBD1
CAWSGQGNQPQHF	TGTGCCTGGAGCGGACAGGGTAATCAGCCCCAGCATTTT	NA	TRBV30	TRBJ1-5	TRBD1
CASSPARTDYGYTF	TGTGCCAGCTCACCAGCAAGGACAGACTATGGCTACACCTTC	NA	TRBV18	TRBJ1-2	NA
CASSEGTNSYEQYF	TGTGCCAGCAGTGAGGGGACTAACTCCTACGAGCAGTACTTC	medium-sized	TRBV6-4	TRBJ2-7	TRBD2
CASTTTGLAGGPQYF	TGCGCCAGCACCACCACAGGACTAGCGGGAGGGCCCCAGTACTTC	NA	TRBV5-1	TRBJ2-5	TRBD2
CASSLGRQGNTGELFF	TGTGCCAGCAGCTTGGGTCGGCAGGGAAACACCGGGGAGCTGTTTTTT	NA	TRBV5-4	TRBJ2-2	NA
CAWSLGTGKAFF	TGTGCCTGGAGTTTGGGAACAGGTAAAGCTTTCTTT	NA	TRBV30	TRBJ1-1	NA
CASRPLPGGLNPQYEQFF	TGTGCCAGCAGACCCCTCCCCGGGGGACTTAACCCCCAATATGAGCAGTTCTTC	NA	TRBV11-3	TRBJ2-1	NA